These 10 T cell receptor beta chains originate from one sample sequenced in a study of CD8+CD57+ T cells in acquired aplastic anemia. TCR beta VDJ combinations and CDR3 sequences were profiled from genomic DNA. TCRdb reprocessed the reads via MiXCR and lists one record per CDR3 protein. This sample has 200,000 or so distinct CDR3 sequences, with 50% to 75% found just once. The sequencing input was sorted CD4+, CD8+, or CD8+CD57+ T cells (not recorded which) from PBMCs. The receptors were sampled from a human donor with severe aplastic anemia or a healthy control (not recorded which).

The V and J genes are TRBV9 and TRBJ1-1; D ambiguous. The CDR3 length is 13 residues. The ends were cut back, 2 bases at V and 2 bases at J, with 7 bases in the middle. Germline assignment: CDR1 SGDLS and CDR2 YYNGEE. The CDR3 sequence: CASSVGPNTEAFF. The CDR3 DNA sequence: TGTGCCAGCAGCGTCGGACCTAACACTGAAGCTTTCTTT.

This clonotype was picked up a small number of times. The J gene is TRBJ2-7, the V gene TRBV3-1; D unclear. Trimming pared 1 base from V and 4 bases from J, leaving 8 bases between. The CDR3 has 13 residues. The germline V gene has CDR1 LGHDT and CDR2 YNNKEL (reference sequence). CDR3 in DNA: TGTGCCAGCAGCCAAGGGGTTCGGTACGAGCAGTACTTC. It yields the protein CASSQGVRYEQYF.

The chain links TRBV7-6 to TRBJ1-2, with TRBD1 identical over 8 bases. Trimming at V came to 1 base and at J to 6 bases, leaving 4 bases not matched to a gene. CDR3 length equals 14 residues. Germline V gene sequence: CDR1 SGHVS, CDR2 FNYEAQ. This CDR3 reads CASSLVRQGHGYTF. In DNA form, the CDR3 reads TGTGCCAGCAGCTTAGTAAGACAGGGGCATGGCTACACCTTC. The whole variable domain, remainder taken from reference TRBV7-6 and TRBJ1-2, is GAGVSQSPRYKVTKRGQDVALRCDPISGHVSLYWYRQALGQGPEFLTYFNYEAQQDKSGLPNDRFSAERPEGSISTLTIQRTEQRDSAMYRCASSLVRQGHGYTFGSGTRLTVV.

This clonotype was counted only a few times. This CDR3 reads CAISEGGGRRMNTEAFF. CDR3 sequence (DNA): TGTGCCATCAGTGAGGGCGGGGGGAGAAGAATGAACACTGAAGCTTTCTTT. The chain recombines TRBV10-3 with TRBJ1-1; D may be TRBD1 (5 bases). This CDR3 contains 17 residues. With 2 bases removed from V and 0 bases from J, the gap between germline ends came to 16 bases. Germline lookup yields CDR1 ENHRY and CDR2 SYGVKD.

The rearrangement uses TRBV5-6 and TRBJ2-7; TRBD2 matches 8 bases. This CDR3 contains 14 residues. Germline loops: CDR1 SGHDT, CDR2 YYEEEE. V lost 4 bases, J lost 0 bases, and 3 bases stayed unmatched. CDR3 in DNA: TGTGCCAGCAGCAGACTAGCGCGCTCCTACGAGCAGTACTTC. The encoded protein is CASSRLARSYEQYF.

Many counts were recorded for this clonotype. The rearrangement links TRBV19 to TRBJ1-6; 9 positions match TRBD1. J gave up 9 bases and V 5 bases, and 8 bases lay outside the gene matches. CDR1 is LNHDA, CDR2 SQIVND, per germline (reference sequence). This CDR3 is built from 15 residues. The CDR3 reads CASSPWTGARSPLHF. CDR3 in DNA: TGTGCCAGTAGTCCCTGGACAGGGGCGCGTTCACCCCTCCACTTT.

This clonotype was seen only once. The genes are TRBV20-1 and TRBJ2-7; 7 positions match TRBD1. Germline V gives CDR1 DFQATT, CDR2 SNEGSKA (reference sequence). The CDR3 has 15 amino acids. V trimming: 0 bases; J trimming: 3 bases; junction bases outside the gene matches: 8. DNA for the CDR3: TGCAGTGCTAGAGATGCGACAGGGACGGTCTACGAGCAGTACTTC. It specifies CSARDATGTVYEQYF.

This clonotype was counted once. The rearrangement uses TRBV20-1 and TRBJ2-7; 7 nucleotides line up with TRBD1. Germline CDR1 is DFQATT and CDR2 is SNEGSKA (reference sequence). V shed 6 bases, J shed 6 bases, and the junction held 20 bases outside the gene matches. The CDR3 contains 16 residues. The CDR3 region is CSATTPTGQYGSEQYF. The DNA for the CDR3 is TGCAGTGCAACTACTCCTACGGGACAGTATGGGAGCGAGCAGTACTTC.

The chain recombines TRBV7-9 with TRBJ2-2; D is perhaps TRBD2 (6 bases). Trimming left V 6 bases short and J 1 base short, with 12 bases between. CDR3 length equals 15 residues. Germline V gene sequence: CDR1 SEHNR, CDR2 FQNEAQ (reference sequence). The CDR3 region is CASRRAGQNTGELFF. The CDR3 nucleotides read TGTGCCAGCAGACGGGCGGGGCAGAACACCGGGGAGCTGTTTTTT.

This chain links TRBV20-1 with TRBJ1-6, with D maybe TRBD1 (5 bases). The CDR3 totals 16 residues. Germline V gene data show CDR1 as DFQATT and CDR2 as SNEGSKA (reference sequence). Trimming cost V 2 bases and J 0 bases, with 11 bases left between them. CDR3 region: CSARNYRSSYNSPLHF. The CDR3 bases are TGCAGTGCTAGAAACTACAGGAGCTCCTATAATTCACCCCTCCACTTT.